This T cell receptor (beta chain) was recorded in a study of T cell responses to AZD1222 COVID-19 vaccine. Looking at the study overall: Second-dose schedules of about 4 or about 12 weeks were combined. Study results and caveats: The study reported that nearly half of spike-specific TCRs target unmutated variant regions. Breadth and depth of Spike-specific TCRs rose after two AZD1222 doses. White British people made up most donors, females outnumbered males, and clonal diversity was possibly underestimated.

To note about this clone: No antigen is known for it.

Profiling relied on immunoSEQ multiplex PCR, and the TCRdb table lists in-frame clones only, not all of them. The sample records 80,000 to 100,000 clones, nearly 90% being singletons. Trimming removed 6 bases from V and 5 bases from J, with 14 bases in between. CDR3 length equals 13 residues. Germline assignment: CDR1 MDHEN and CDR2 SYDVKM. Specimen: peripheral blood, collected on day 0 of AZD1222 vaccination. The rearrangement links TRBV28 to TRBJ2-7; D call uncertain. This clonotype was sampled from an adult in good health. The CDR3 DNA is TGTGCCAGCAGCTGGCTAGTTTTCGACGAGCAGTACTTC. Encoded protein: CASSWLVFDEQYF.